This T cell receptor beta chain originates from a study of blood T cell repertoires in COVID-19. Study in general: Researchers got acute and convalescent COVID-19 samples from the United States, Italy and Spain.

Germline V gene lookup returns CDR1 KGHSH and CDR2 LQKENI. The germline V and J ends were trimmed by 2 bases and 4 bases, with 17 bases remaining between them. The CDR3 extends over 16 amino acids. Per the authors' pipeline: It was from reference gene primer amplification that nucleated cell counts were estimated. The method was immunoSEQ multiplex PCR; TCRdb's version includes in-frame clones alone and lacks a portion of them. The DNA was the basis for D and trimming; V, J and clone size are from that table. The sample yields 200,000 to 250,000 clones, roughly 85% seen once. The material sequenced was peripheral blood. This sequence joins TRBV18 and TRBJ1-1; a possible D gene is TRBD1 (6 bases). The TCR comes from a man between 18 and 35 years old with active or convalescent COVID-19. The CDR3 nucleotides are TGTGCCAGCTCACCAAACCGACCAGGGGCGGGCACTGAAGCTTTCTTT. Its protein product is CASSPNRPGAGTEAFF. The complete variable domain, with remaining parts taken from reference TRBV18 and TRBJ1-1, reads NAGVMQNPRHLVRRRGQEARLRCSPMKGHSHVYWYRQLPEEGLKFMVYLQKENIIDESGMPKERFSAEFPKEGPSILRIQQVVRGDSAAYFCASSPNRPGAGTEAFFGQGTRLTVV.